These T cell receptor beta chains were read from a single sample in a study of T cells in localized non-small cell lung cancer. Here immunoSEQ multiplex PCR was the method, and the copy in TCRdb shows in-frame clones only, minus some. The sample lists tens of thousands of clones; around 90% were seen once. Sequenced here: peripheral blood, sampled before any cancer treatment. The receptors stem from a female donor older than 55 with stage I lung adenocarcinoma. Each CDR3 is given with its conserved first and last residue. D genes are given only for firm matches. The size entry is marked missing in some rows and otherwise reads once, few, many or a size class.

J | D | V | size | CDR3 | DNA
TRBJ1-6 | NA | TRBV7-7 | NA | CASSPDMGSPLHF | TGTGCTAGCAGCCCGGACATGGGTTCACCCCTCCACTTT
TRBJ1-6 | NA | TRBV5-1 | once | CASSLVGSTGNSPLHF | TGCGCCAGCAGCTTGGTGGGGTCTACTGGTAATTCACCCCTCCACTTT
TRBJ2-3 | TRBD1 | TRBV5-1 | NA | CASSTGQGSTDTQYF | TGCGCCAGCAGCACCGGACAGGGAAGCACAGATACGCAGTATTTT
TRBJ1-1 | TRBD1 | TRBV9 | NA | CASSARQGVDTEAFF | TGTGCCAGCAGCGCAAGACAGGGGGTAGACACTGAAGCTTTCTTT
TRBJ1-1 | NA | TRBV11-3 | NA | CASSPAGQLNTEAFF | TGTGCCAGCAGCCCTGCCGGACAGCTGAACACTGAAGCTTTCTTT
TRBJ2-1 | TRBD1 | TRBV19 | once | CATRDRGGNEQFF | TGTGCCACCCGGGACAGGGGTGGGAATGAGCAGTTCTTC
TRBJ2-6 | NA | TRBV5-8 | NA | CASSLRASGANVLTF | TGTGCCAGCAGCTTGCGGGCCTCTGGGGCCAACGTCCTGACTTTC
TRBJ1-2 | NA | TRBV19 | NA | CASSPGGERPYGYTF | TGTGCCAGTAGTCCGGGGGGGGAACGTCCCTATGGCTACACCTTC
TRBJ1-2 | NA | TRBV15 | NA | CATSRAGDGGYGYTF | TGTGCCACCAGCAGAGCCGGGGACGGAGGCTATGGCTACACCTTC
TRBJ2-4 | TRBD1 | TRBV5-4 | NA | CASSLRQGAKNIQYF | TGTGCCAGCAGCCTCAGACAGGGAGCCAAAAACATTCAGTACTTC